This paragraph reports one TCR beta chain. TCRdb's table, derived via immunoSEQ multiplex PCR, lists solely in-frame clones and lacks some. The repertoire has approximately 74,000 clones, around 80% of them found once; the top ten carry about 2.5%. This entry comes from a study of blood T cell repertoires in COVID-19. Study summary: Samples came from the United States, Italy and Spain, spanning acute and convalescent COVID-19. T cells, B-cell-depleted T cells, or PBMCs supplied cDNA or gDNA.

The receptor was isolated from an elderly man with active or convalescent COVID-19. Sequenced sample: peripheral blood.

CDR3 residues: CASSLSGVETQYF. As DNA, the CDR3 is TGTGCCAGCAGCTTATCGGGGGTAGAGACCCAGTACTTC. The rearrangement joins TRBV5-4 to TRBJ2-5; a weak D match, TRBD2 (6 bases). Germline V gene lookup returns CDR1 SGHNT and CDR2 YYREEE (reference sequence). Trimming left V 2 bases short and J 4 bases short, with 9 bases between. The CDR3 runs to 13 residues.